These 26 T cell receptor beta chains share one sample of origin, sequenced in a study of T cell changes during pregnancy in multiple sclerosis. Method: immunoSEQ multiplex PCR; TCRdb's copy keeps in-frame clones and lacks some. Here the sample spans under 100,000 clones, over 90% being singletons. The sequencing here drew on peripheral blood, taken in the second trimester of pregnancy. These receptors came from a female donor with multiple sclerosis, enrolled in a pregnancy study.

This rearrangement joins TRBV5-1 to TRBJ2-1; the match to TRBD2 covers 7 bases. Germline V CDR1 and CDR2: SGHRS, YFSETQ. The CDR3 consists of 15 residues. The trim removed 1 base at V and 8 bases at J, leaving 9 bases unmatched. As DNA, the CDR3 is TGCGCCAGCAGCTTGAGAGGGGTCCGGGGGGATGAGCAGTTCTTC. This gives the protein CASSLRGVRGDEQFF.

CDR3 nucleotides: TGTGCCAGCAGGGCTCGGGACTACCCCTACAATGAGCAGTTCTTC. Amino acids: CASRARDYPYNEQFF. This chain joins TRBV2 and TRBJ2-1; 7 positions match TRBD2. The length of the CDR3 is 15 residues. The trim removed 6 bases at V and 2 bases at J, leaving 7 bases unmatched. The germline CDR1 and CDR2 sequences are SNHLY and FYNNEI.

V usage is TRBV6-5 and J usage is TRBJ2-5; D might be TRBD2 (6 bases). Trimming cost V 5 bases and J 4 bases, with 14 bases left between them. Germline V gives CDR1 MNHEY, CDR2 SVGAGI. The CDR3 runs 14 residues. This CDR3 is CASSRGLMLETQYF. The CDR3 DNA follows: TGTGCCAGCAGTCGGGGACTTATGCTAGAGACCCAGTACTTC.

This sequence joins TRBV2 and TRBJ2-5; TRBD1 is a possible D gene (5 bases). This CDR3 has 14 amino acids. V gave up 4 bases and J gave up 2 bases, with 11 bases separating them. Germline V CDR1 and CDR2: SNHLY, FYNNEI. The CDR3 bases are TGTGCCAGCAGTGGTGGGGCAGTTCAAGAGACCCAGTACTTC. It codes for CASSGGAVQETQYF.

The chain carries TRBV5-1 and TRBJ1-1, with D uncertain. CDR1 is SGHRS and CDR2 is YFSETQ in the germline V gene. This CDR3 spans 12 amino acids. Trimming cost V 0 bases and J 6 bases, with 6 bases left between them. CDR3 in amino acids: CASSLVGSEAFF. The CDR3 DNA reads as TGCGCCAGCAGCTTGGTGGGCTCTGAAGCTTTCTTT.

The chain carries TRBV7-6 and TRBJ2-1; D is unclear. Germline V CDR1 and CDR2: SGHVS, FNYEAQ. V gave up 0 bases and J gave up 4 bases, with 7 bases separating them. CDR3 length equals 14 residues. CDR3 sequence: CASSLARGYNEQFF. The CDR3 DNA sequence: TGTGCCAGCAGCTTAGCGCGCGGATACAATGAGCAGTTCTTC. Full variable domain (outside the CDR3, taken from reference TRBV7-6 and TRBJ2-1): GAGVSQSPRYKVTKRGQDVALRCDPISGHVSLYWYRQALGQGPEFLTYFNYEAQQDKSGLPNDRFSAERPEGSISTLTIQRTEQRDSAMYRCASSLARGYNEQFFGPGTRLTVL.

This clone has a single count. The chain joins TRBV6-1 to TRBJ2-7, with 7 bases aligning to TRBD1. The germline gives CDR1 MNHNS, CDR2 SASEGT. J was trimmed by 4 bases and V by 4 bases; bases with no gene match: 10. The CDR3 is made up of 15 amino acids. The CDR3 DNA is TGTGCCAGCAGTGCCTCTACAGGGGCATTGTACGAGCAGTACTTC. Protein sequence: CASSASTGALYEQYF.

The chain is built from TRBV7-2 and TRBJ2-1; 7 positions agree with TRBD2. Germline V gene data show CDR1 as SGHTA and CDR2 as FQGNSA. CDR3 size: 12 residues. V was clipped by 8 bases and J by 7 bases; unmatched bases: 5. The CDR3 here is CASGLVLNEQFF. The CDR3, as DNA: TGTGCCAGCGGACTAGTCTTAAATGAGCAGTTCTTC.

This chain connects TRBV7-2 to TRBJ2-7, with 12 bases identical to TRBD2. The CDR3 sequence is 17 residues long. The germline CDR1 and CDR2 sequences are SGHTA and FQGNSA. Trimming took 0 bases from V and 5 from J; bases not matched to a gene: 8. For the CDR3, the DNA is TGTGCCAGCAGCTTAGCGCTAGCGGGAGGGCCCAGGAACGAGCAGTACTTC. It encodes CASSLALAGGPRNEQYF.

This clone was found once. The chain links TRBV2 to TRBJ2-4, with 7 bases fitting TRBD2. Germline V gene data show CDR1 as SNHLY and CDR2 as FYNNEI. Trimming removed 11 bases from V and 10 bases from J; junction bases left unmatched: 23. This CDR3 has 16 amino acids. The CDR3 here is CAARGAGRWREPIQYF. Here the CDR3 DNA reads TGTGCCGCGAGGGGAGCGGGTAGGTGGCGGGAGCCGATTCAGTACTTC.

The V call is TRBV7-8, the J call TRBJ1-4, with D unclear. Trimming took off 6 bases at V and 7 bases at J, with 21 bases between the two ends. Germline V gene lookup returns CDR1 SGHVS and CDR2 FQNEAQ. The CDR3 is 16 amino acids. Written as DNA, the CDR3 is TGTGCCAGCAGTCCAAGTGGAGGCGCGGGAGGTGAAAAACTGTTTTTT. Translating it yields CASSPSGGAGGEKLFF.

This chain uses TRBV5-4 with TRBJ1-1, with 8 bases that match TRBD1. The CDR3 sequence is 15 residues long. J was trimmed by 9 bases and V by 4 bases; bases with no gene match: 14. Germline lookup yields CDR1 SGHNT and CDR2 YYREEE (reference sequence). The CDR3, as DNA: TGTGCCAGCAGCACCGAACCAGGGGGCGCAGACAAAGCTTTCTTT. Translating it yields CASSTEPGGADKAFF.

This clone was recorded only once. The V and J genes are TRBV25-1 and TRBJ1-3; the match to TRBD1 covers 7 bases. Germline V gene sequence: CDR1 MGHDK, CDR2 SYGVNS. The CDR3 has 15 residues. The junction had 8 bases not matched to a gene; V was cut back by 3 bases and J by 6 bases. The CDR3 loop reads CASSDPRQGVNTIYF. The CDR3 DNA follows: TGTGCCAGCAGTGATCCCCGACAGGGCGTAAACACCATATATTTT.

This chain connects TRBV2 to TRBJ2-1; TRBD1 might be the D (6 bases). Germline assignment: CDR1 SNHLY and CDR2 FYNNEI. Trimming took 4 bases from V and 2 from J, leaving 6 bases between them. The CDR3 totals 13 residues. Written as DNA, the CDR3 is TGTGCCAGCAGTGGGACAGCCTACAATGAGCAGTTCTTC. It yields the protein CASSGTAYNEQFF.

This clone was observed a single time. The J gene is TRBJ1-2, the V gene TRBV4-3; maybe TRBD1 (6 bases). This CDR3 contains 15 residues. Looked up from germline, CDR1 is LGHNA and CDR2 is YSLEER. Trimming removed 1 base at V and 7 bases at J, with 16 bases between. The CDR3, as DNA: TGCGCCAGCAGCCAAGTCGGGGACAATCTTTCTGGCTACACCTTC. The encoded protein is CASSQVGDNLSGYTF.

The table lists this clone with a few counts. This chain joins TRBV10-3 and TRBJ2-1; 9 bases agree with TRBD2. Trimming at V came to 4 bases and at J to 5 bases, leaving 3 bases not matched to a gene. The CDR3 spans 14 residues. CDR1 and CDR2 from the germline V gene are ENHRY and SYGVKD. The CDR3 sequence is CAISGTSEHNEQFF. CDR3 in DNA: TGTGCCATCAGTGGGACTAGCGAACACAATGAGCAGTTCTTC.

A word on this clone: This CDR3 is also generated by other DNA sequences in the sample. This rearrangement joins TRBV6-1 to TRBJ2-7; TRBD1 agrees at 10 bases. V dropped 3 bases and J dropped 4; count of bases not matched to a gene: 3. This CDR3 comprises 14 residues. Per the germline V gene, CDR1 is MNHNS and CDR2 is SASEGT. CDR3 region: CASSETGGPYEQYF. CDR3 DNA: TGTGCCAGCAGTGAGACAGGGGGCCCTTACGAGCAGTACTTC.

By proportion, this clone is medium-sized. The gene calls are TRBV7-9 and TRBJ2-1, with TRBD2 matching 11 bases. Germline CDR1 and CDR2: SEHNR and FQNEAQ (reference sequence). The J segment lost 3 bases and the V segment lost 5 bases, leaving 9 bases of the junction unmatched. The length of the CDR3 is 17 residues. This CDR3 is CASSPGRLAGGYNEQFF. CDR3 nucleotide sequence: TGTGCCAGCAGCCCCGGTCGGCTAGCGGGAGGCTACAATGAGCAGTTCTTC.

There are a few counts of this clone. This rearrangement joins TRBV10-1 to TRBJ1-1, with D unresolved. Germline CDR1 reads WNHNN; CDR2 reads SYGVQD (reference sequence). Trimming removed 6 bases at V and 1 base at J, with 6 bases between. The CDR3 extends over 12 amino acids. The CDR3 loop reads CASSRGNTEAFF. The CDR3 region has the DNA TGCGCCAGCAGCCGGGGGAACACTGAAGCTTTCTTT.

This sequence joins TRBV5-6 and TRBJ1-1; 9 positions agree with TRBD1. This CDR3 is 15 amino acids long. CDR1 is SGHDT and CDR2 is YYEEEE in the germline V gene. V shed 3 bases, J shed 1 base, and the junction held 4 bases outside the gene matches. Here the CDR3 reads CASSWRGQGNTEAFF. The CDR3, as DNA: TGTGCCAGCAGCTGGAGGGGACAGGGGAACACTGAAGCTTTCTTT.

J is TRBJ1-1 and V is TRBV9; 7 positions agree with TRBD1. The V and J ends lost 4 bases and 1 base, in that order; junction bases with no gene match: 7. CDR1 and CDR2 (germline): SGDLS, YYNGEE. The CDR3 has 15 residues. For the CDR3, the DNA is TGTGCCAGCAGCTCCGAGGGGGCCGCGAACACTGAAGCTTTCTTT. Translation gives CASSSEGAANTEAFF. Supplemented by reference TRBV9 and TRBJ1-1, the full variable domain reads DSGVTQTPKHLITATGQRVTLRCSPRSGDLSVYWYQQSLDQGLQFLIQYYNGEERAKGNILERFSAQQFPDLHSELNLSSLELGDSALYFCASSSEGAANTEAFFGQGTRLTVV.

V and J are TRBV10-1 and TRBJ2-1, with D perhaps matching TRBD1 (5 bases). The V end was cut by 0 bases, the J end by 0 bases, with 18 bases between. The CDR3 sequence is 19 residues long. In germline, CDR1 is WNHNN, CDR2 SYGVQD (reference sequence). CDR3 coding DNA: TGCGCCAGCAGTGAGTCTAGGTCAGGGCCAGAATTCTCCTACAATGAGCAGTTCTTC. Encoded protein: CASSESRSGPEFSYNEQFF.

This clone has a single count. The V gene is TRBV11-1, the J gene TRBJ2-3, with 9 nucleotides matching TRBD1. The CDR3 has 18 amino acids. V shed 5 bases and J 2 bases; nucleotides not matched to a gene: 14. CDR1 is SGHAT and CDR2 is FQDESV in the germline V gene (reference sequence). CDR3 nucleotide sequence: TGTGCCAGCAGCAAGGACAGGGGCTGGACACTGAACACAGATACGCAGTATTTT. This codes for CASSKDRGWTLNTDTQYF.

The J gene is TRBJ2-2, the V gene TRBV27; TRBD1 matches 8 bases. The ends lost 4 bases at V and 7 bases at J; junction bases unmatched: 8. The CDR3 spans 15 residues. Germline CDR1 reads MNHEY; CDR2 reads SMNVEV (reference sequence). The chain's CDR3 is CASSWAGGEGGELFF. For the CDR3, the DNA is TGTGCCAGCAGTTGGGCAGGGGGCGAGGGCGGGGAGCTGTTTTTT.

V gene TRBV9 combines with J gene TRBJ1-2; no definite D call. Germline V gene sequence: CDR1 SGDLS, CDR2 YYNGEE. V was cut by 0 bases and J by 7 bases, with 16 bases left in between. The CDR3 is 15 amino acids. The CDR3 is CASSVAPDLAGGYTF. As DNA, the CDR3 is TGTGCCAGCAGCGTAGCCCCGGACCTGGCGGGTGGCTACACCTTC.

The rearrangement links TRBV18 to TRBJ2-7; 13 bases are shared with TRBD2. Trimming removed 0 bases from V and 0 bases from J; junction bases left unmatched: 5. The germline V gene encodes CDR1 KGHSH and CDR2 LQKENI. CDR3 size: 18 residues. CDR3 sequence (DNA): TGTGCCAGCTCACCACCGGGACTAGCGGGATTGGGCTCCTACGAGCAGTACTTC. Translation: CASSPPGLAGLGSYEQYF. Full variable domain (rest looked up from reference TRBV18 and TRBJ2-7): NAGVMQNPRHLVRRRGQEARLRCSPMKGHSHVYWYRQLPEEGLKFMVYLQKENIIDESGMPKERFSAEFPKEGPSILRIQQVVRGDSAAYFCASSPPGLAGLGSYEQYFGPGTRLTVT.